Shown below are 32 T cell receptor beta chains from a single sample sequenced in a study of blood T cell repertoires in COVID-19. Profiling relied on immunoSEQ multiplex PCR, and the TCRdb table lists in-frame clones only, not all of them. The table lists 70,000 to 100,000 clones, around 88% of them singletons. What was sequenced was peripheral blood. The receptors come from an elderly man with active or convalescent COVID-19.

This sequence joins TRBV10-3 and TRBJ1-1; 8 nucleotides align to TRBD1. The CDR3 totals 14 residues. Germline CDR1 and CDR2: ENHRY and SYGVKD. The V segment lost 3 bases and the J segment 4 bases; nucleotides outside the gene matches: 4. This CDR3 reads CAISEVRGLTEAFF. The DNA for the CDR3 is TGTGCCATCAGTGAAGTCAGGGGGCTCACTGAAGCTTTCTTT.

The J gene is TRBJ2-3, the V gene TRBV6-5; 11 bases are shared with TRBD1. Trimming cost V 6 bases and J 6 bases; bases outside gene matches: 5. The CDR3 runs to 14 residues. The germline gives CDR1 MNHEY, CDR2 SVGAGI. DNA of the CDR3: TGTGCCAGCAGCTCGGACAGGGGGCATGATACGCAGTATTTT. Translated, it gives CASSSDRGHDTQYF.

V is TRBV5-6 and J is TRBJ1-4; D remains unclear. The V end lost 0 bases, the J end lost 4 bases, and 10 bases lay between the germline ends. The CDR3 sequence is 15 residues long. From germline, CDR1 is SGHDT and CDR2 YYEEEE. This chain's CDR3 is CASSLVTQYNEKLFF. The DNA of the CDR3 is TGTGCCAGCAGCTTGGTTACGCAGTATAATGAAAAACTGTTTTTT.

The genes are TRBV5-4 and TRBJ1-1, with TRBD1 as a possible D gene (5 bases). Looked up from germline, CDR1 is SGHNT and CDR2 is YYREEE (reference sequence). CDR3 length: 17 residues. The ends were cut back, 4 bases at V and 2 bases at J, with 21 bases in the middle. The CDR3 here is CASSIGGGVQTNTEAFF. The CDR3 nucleotides read TGTGCCAGCAGCATCGGCGGGGGGGTCCAGACTAACACTGAAGCTTTCTTT.

V is TRBV11-2 and J is TRBJ2-3, with 8 bases that match TRBD1. Germline CDR1 SGHAT, CDR2 FQNNGV. The CDR3 has 14 residues. J gave up 4 bases and V 6 bases, and 6 bases lay outside the gene matches. Written as DNA, the CDR3 is TGTGCCAGCAGTAGGGACAGGTATCCAGATACGCAGTATTTT. The encoded protein is CASSRDRYPDTQYF.

CDR3 DNA sequence: TGTGCCAGCAGTTCCCAGGGGAGTGGAAACACCATATATTTT. Translating gives CASSSQGSGNTIYF. This chain uses TRBV28 with TRBJ1-3; TRBD1 might be the D (6 bases). Germline V gives CDR1 MDHEN, CDR2 SYDVKM. The CDR3 spans 14 residues. Trimming cost V 4 bases and J 3 bases, with 10 bases left between them. Combining the CDR3 with reference TRBV28 and TRBJ1-3 gives the whole variable domain DVKVTQSSRYLVKRTGEKVFLECVQDMDHENMFWYRQDPGLGLRLIYFSYDVKMKEKGDIPEGYSVSREKKERFSLILESASTNQTSMYLCASSSQGSGNTIYFGEGSWLTVV.

The chain recombines TRBV12-5 with TRBJ2-1; D unresolved. Between the trimmed V and J ends, which lost 5 bases and 8 bases, there was a span of 10 bases. The CDR3 covers 12 residues. Germline V CDR1 and CDR2: LGHNT, FRNRAP. The CDR3 loop is CASGITEYEQFF. The CDR3 DNA is TGTGCTAGTGGTATAACAGAATATGAGCAGTTCTTC.

V is TRBV6-1 and J is TRBJ1-6; D gene unclear. CDR1 and CDR2 from the germline V gene are MNHNS and SASEGT. This CDR3 has 14 amino acids. V lost 2 bases and J 10 bases, leaving 12 bases between the germline ends. The CDR3 loop is CASSELQIRSPLHF. DNA for the CDR3: TGTGCCAGCAGTGAACTTCAAATACGGTCACCCCTCCACTTT.

The V and J genes are TRBV7-9 and TRBJ2-1, with 9 nucleotides matching TRBD1. CDR1 SEHNR and CDR2 FQNEAQ come from the germline V gene (reference sequence). Trimming removed 4 bases from V and 8 bases from J; junction bases left unmatched: 3. The CDR3 length is 13 residues. The CDR3 loop reads CASSSTGGDEQFF. The CDR3 bases are TGTGCCAGCAGCTCCACAGGGGGCGATGAGCAGTTCTTC.

The V and J genes are TRBV19 and TRBJ1-4; possible D gene TRBD1, 6 bases. Trimming left V 6 bases short and J 3 bases short, with 17 bases between. Germline values: CDR1 LNHDA, CDR2 SQIVND (reference sequence). This CDR3 contains 16 residues. The CDR3 loop reads CASSDRGGAPNEKLFF. The CDR3, as DNA: TGTGCCAGTAGCGATCGGGGGGGCGCGCCTAATGAAAAACTGTTTTTT.

The chain couples TRBV4-3 to TRBJ2-1; 9 bases map to TRBD2. With 1 base clipped from V and 8 bases from J, the junction kept 12 bases outside the gene matches. Per the germline V gene, CDR1 is LGHNA and CDR2 is YSLEER. There are 17 residues in the CDR3. CDR3 sequence reads: CASSQGAVAGDRDEQFF. The CDR3 nucleotides are TGCGCCAGCAGCCAAGGGGCCGTAGCGGGAGATCGGGATGAGCAGTTCTTC.

The chain links TRBV11-2 to TRBJ2-1, with D maybe TRBD1 (5 bases). The ends were cut back, 5 bases at V and 3 bases at J, with 20 bases in the middle. The CDR3 runs 17 residues. Germline loops: CDR1 SGHAT, CDR2 FQNNGV. CDR3 sequence reads: CASSPRSRGLGYNEQFF. The CDR3 region has the DNA TGTGCCAGCAGCCCCCGGTCAAGGGGTTTAGGCTACAATGAGCAGTTCTTC.

The chain uses TRBV9 and TRBJ1-6; TRBD1 aligns across 7 bases. V was pared by 4 bases and J by 6 bases, with 10 bases of the junction left unmatched. CDR3 length: 16 residues. CDR1 and CDR2 from the germline V gene are SGDLS and YYNGEE. The CDR3 protein is CASSLGPDRANSPLHF. CDR3 DNA sequence: TGTGCCAGCAGCCTAGGTCCTGACAGGGCTAATTCACCCCTCCACTTT.

This clone was picked up one time. Other DNA sequences in the same sample also yield this CDR3. The genes are TRBV12-3 or TRBV12-4 and TRBJ1-1, with D uncertain. The CDR3 length is 13 residues. Trimming took 5 bases from V and 5 from J, leaving 12 bases between them. CDR3 sequence reads: CASSLSGRTEAFF. CDR3 in DNA: TGTGCCAGCAGTCTAAGCGGGAGGACTGAAGCTTTCTTT.

The genes are TRBV5-1 and TRBJ2-5, with unresolved D. The CDR3 totals 12 residues. Germline CDR1 reads SGHRS; CDR2 reads YFSETQ. Trimming shortened V by 1 base and J by 2 bases, and 3 bases separated the two germline ends. CDR3 nucleotides: TGCGCCAGCAGCTTGACACAAGAGACCCAGTACTTC. Its translation: CASSLTQETQYF.

V and J are TRBV11-3 and TRBJ2-2; 9 bases are shared with TRBD1. The CDR3 extends over 16 amino acids. Per the germline V gene, CDR1 is SGHNT and CDR2 is YENEEA. Trimming at V came to 5 bases and at J to 5 bases, leaving 9 bases not matched to a gene. In DNA, the CDR3 is TGTGCCAGCAGCCCATGGACAGGGGAAATGACCGGGGAGCTGTTTTTT. Residues: CASSPWTGEMTGELFF.

The chain couples TRBV7-9 to TRBJ2-7; TRBD2 agrees at 10 bases. Germline CDR1 reads SEHNR; CDR2 reads FQNEAQ (reference sequence). The CDR3 runs 15 residues. Unmatched junction bases numbered 9, after V lost 5 bases and J lost 5 bases. Here the CDR3 reads CASSHSGRGRNEQYF. The CDR3 coding sequence is TGTGCCAGCAGCCACAGCGGGAGGGGTAGAAACGAGCAGTACTTC.

The rearrangement links TRBV5-1 to TRBJ1-3; TRBD1 is a possible D gene (6 bases). The CDR3 is made up of 14 amino acids. Per the germline V gene, CDR1 is SGHRS and CDR2 is YFSETQ. Trimming removed 0 bases from V and 11 bases from J, with 15 bases in between. The CDR3 here is CASSLGTVSLPIYF. The CDR3 DNA follows: TGCGCCAGCAGCTTGGGGACAGTTAGCCTCCCCATATATTTT.

J is TRBJ2-1 and V is TRBV18; 9 nucleotides align to TRBD2. Germline loops: CDR1 KGHSH, CDR2 LQKENI. This CDR3 contains 19 residues. The V segment lost 6 bases and the J segment 6 bases; nucleotides outside the gene matches: 21. CDR3 coding DNA: TGTGCCAGCTCCGCCGGGCTAGCGGGGACGTCTAAGGGTTCCAATGAGCAGTTCTTC. It yields the protein CASSAGLAGTSKGSNEQFF.

In this sample, this clone turned up once. J is TRBJ2-3 and V is TRBV2, with 11 bases lining up with TRBD2. CDR1 is SNHLY, CDR2 FYNNEI, per germline. The V segment lost 6 bases and the J segment 5 bases; nucleotides outside the gene matches: 4. This CDR3 spans 14 amino acids. CDR3 residues: CASSASGGRDTQYF. CDR3 sequence (DNA): TGTGCCAGCAGCGCTAGCGGGGGGAGAGATACGCAGTATTTT.

CDR3 amino acids: CASSAAGGLNEQYF. CDR3 sequence (DNA): TGTGCCAGCAGTGCAGCGGGAGGGCTCAACGAGCAGTACTTC. The chain is built from TRBV25-1 and TRBJ2-7, with 10 nucleotides matching TRBD2. V gave up 4 bases and J gave up 5 bases; unmatched junction bases: 5. This CDR3 region has 14 residues. Germline V CDR1 and CDR2: MGHDK, SYGVNS.

This rearrangement joins TRBV7-8 to TRBJ2-7; D gene unclear. V lost 2 bases and J 4 bases, leaving 18 bases between the germline ends. In germline, CDR1 is SGHVS, CDR2 FQNEAQ. The CDR3 sequence is 16 residues long. CDR3 in DNA: TGTGCCAGCAGCTTATACCCCGGCAGACCTAGTTACGAGCAGTACTTC. Encoded protein: CASSLYPGRPSYEQYF.

This clone was detected only a few times. The chain recombines TRBV19 with TRBJ2-1, with 10 bases matching TRBD2. This CDR3 contains 15 residues. In germline, CDR1 is LNHDA, CDR2 SQIVND (reference sequence). The V and J ends lost 2 bases and 7 bases, in that order; junction bases with no gene match: 5. The CDR3 nucleotides are TGTGCCAGTAGTATATTAGCGGGAGGCCGGAATGAGCAGTTCTTC. The encoded protein is CASSILAGGRNEQFF.

The V and J genes are TRBV12-3 or TRBV12-4 and TRBJ2-5, with D perhaps TRBD1 (6 bases). Trimming left V 5 bases short and J 2 bases short, with 9 bases between. The CDR3 is 13 residues long. CDR3 nucleotide sequence: TGTGCCAGCAGTAATAGGGGGCAAGAGACCCAGTACTTC. Protein: CASSNRGQETQYF.

The chain links TRBV6-5 to TRBJ2-7; 13 bases are a match to TRBD2. With V trimmed by 7 bases and J by 7 bases, 7 bases remained unmatched. CDR3 size: 14 residues. Germline CDR1 and CDR2: MNHEY and SVGAGI. In DNA, the CDR3 is TGTGCCAGCATTCGGACTAGCGGGAGTTCGGAGCAGTACTTC. It yields the protein CASIRTSGSSEQYF.

The chain recombines TRBV10-3 with TRBJ2-7, with 10 bases lining up with TRBD2. Germline CDR1 is ENHRY and CDR2 is SYGVKD. Germline trimming cut 0 bases from V and 1 base from J; bases unmatched to any gene: 3. The CDR3 totals 16 residues. CDR3 amino acids: CAISESLAGGSYEQYF. CDR3 DNA: TGTGCCATCAGTGAGTCTTTAGCGGGAGGTTCCTACGAGCAGTACTTC.

The rearrangement joins TRBV4-3 to TRBJ1-6, with TRBD1 as a possible D gene (5 bases). The CDR3 is 14 residues long. With 4 bases removed from V and 9 bases from J, the gap between germline ends came to 13 bases. Germline CDR1 and CDR2: LGHNA and YSLEER. CDR3 bases: TGCGCCAGCAGCCCCACAGGATTGAGTTCACCCCTCCACTTT. Translated, it gives CASSPTGLSSPLHF.

This chain connects TRBV7-2 to TRBJ2-3; 8 bases match TRBD2. V shed 5 bases, J shed 2 bases, and the junction held 9 bases outside the gene matches. This CDR3 spans 16 amino acids. Germline loops: CDR1 SGHTA, CDR2 FQGNSA. The CDR3 region is CASSPPPSGYTDTQYF. Written as DNA, the CDR3 is TGTGCCAGCAGCCCACCTCCTAGCGGGTACACAGATACGCAGTATTTT.

This clone was detected a few times. J is TRBJ2-1 and V is TRBV6-2 or TRBV6-3; 7 bases match TRBD2. Germline CDR1 MNHEY, CDR2 SVGEGT. The CDR3 extends over 16 amino acids. V dropped 5 bases and J dropped 3; count of bases not matched to a gene: 10. CDR3 amino acids: CASSTLSSGVYNEQFF. The CDR3 DNA reads TGTGCCAGCAGTACATTGTCTAGCGGAGTCTACAATGAGCAGTTCTTC.

The chain uses TRBV9 and TRBJ1-2; no definite D call. CDR3 size: 14 residues. The germline V gene has CDR1 SGDLS and CDR2 YYNGEE. V dropped 0 bases and J dropped 6 bases, with 12 bases sitting between them. CDR3 sequence (DNA): TGTGCCAGCAGCGTAGTAACGAGGGCGGATGGCTACACCTTC. This translates into CASSVVTRADGYTF. The variable domain in full, with the rest retrieved from reference TRBV9 and TRBJ1-2, is DSGVTQTPKHLITATGQRVTLRCSPRSGDLSVYWYQQSLDQGLQFLIQYYNGEERAKGNILERFSAQQFPDLHSELNLSSLELGDSALYFCASSVVTRADGYTFGSGTRLTVV.

CDR3 DNA sequence: TGCGCCAGCAGCCGATCAGGGAAAGGCACAGATACGCAGTATTTT. Its translation is CASSRSGKGTDTQYF. The chain has TRBV4-3 and TRBJ2-3, with a possible D match to TRBD1 (5 bases). V lost 4 bases to trimming and J lost 1 base, with 12 bases between them. CDR1 and CDR2 from the germline V gene are LGHNA and YSLEER. The CDR3 has 15 amino acids.

This clone appeared a single time. This chain links TRBV6-2 or TRBV6-3 with TRBJ1-2; D may be TRBD1 (6 bases). V shed 5 bases and J shed 5 bases, with 12 bases lying between them. The V gene's germline CDR1 is MNHEY and CDR2 SVGEGT. CDR3 length: 13 residues. CDR3 sequence: CASSAAGVYGYTF. CDR3 in DNA: TGTGCCAGCAGTGCAGCAGGGGTTTATGGCTACACCTTC.